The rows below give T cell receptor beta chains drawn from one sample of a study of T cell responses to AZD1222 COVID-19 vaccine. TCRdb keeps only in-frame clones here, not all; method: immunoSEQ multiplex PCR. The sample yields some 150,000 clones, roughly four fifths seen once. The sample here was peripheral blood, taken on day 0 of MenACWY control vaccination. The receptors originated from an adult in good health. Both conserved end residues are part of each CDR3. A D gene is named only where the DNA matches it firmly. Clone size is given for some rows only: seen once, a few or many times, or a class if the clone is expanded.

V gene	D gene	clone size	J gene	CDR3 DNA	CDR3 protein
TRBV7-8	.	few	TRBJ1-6	TGTGCCAGCAGCTTATCGGGGGGGACTGTTCCACCCCTCCACTTT	CASSLSGGTVPPLHF
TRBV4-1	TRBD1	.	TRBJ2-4	TGCGCCAGCAGCCCGCGGACAGGGAAAAACATTCAGTACTTC	CASSPRTGKNIQYF
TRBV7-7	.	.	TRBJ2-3	TGTGCCAGCAGCCCGACAGGCCACCATACGCAGTATTTT	CASSPTGHHTQYF
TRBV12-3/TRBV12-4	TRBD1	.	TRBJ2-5	TGTGCCAGCTCTGACAGGGTACAGACCCAGTACTTC	CASSDRVQTQYF
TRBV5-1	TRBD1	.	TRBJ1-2	TGCGCCAGCAGCTTGGGAGATACAGGGGGCCGCCCTAGCTACACCTTC	CASSLGDTGGRPSYTF
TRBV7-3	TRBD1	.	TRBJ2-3	TGTGCCAGCAGCAAGACAGGGGGCGGAGATACGCAGTATTTT	CASSKTGGGDTQYF
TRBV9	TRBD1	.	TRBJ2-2	TGTGCCAGCAGCGTCCGGGACAGCCCTACGAACACCGGGGAGCTGTTTTTT	CASSVRDSPTNTGELFF
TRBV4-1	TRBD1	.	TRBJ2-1	TGCGCCAGCAGCCCGCAGGGGGCCGATGAGCAGTTCTTC	CASSPQGADEQFF
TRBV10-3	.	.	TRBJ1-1	TGTGCCATCAGTGAGTCGGAGGCTACCAACACTGAAGCTTTCTTT	CAISESEATNTEAFF
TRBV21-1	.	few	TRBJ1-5	TGTGCCAGCAGCAAACTCGAACAGGGTGGGAGCAATCAGCCCCAGCATTTT	CASSKLEQGGSNQPQHF
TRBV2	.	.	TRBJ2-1	TGTGCCAGCAGTGAACTGGGCGAGCAGTTCTTC	CASSELGEQFF
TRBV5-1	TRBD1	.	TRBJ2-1	TGCGCCAGCAGCCTGACAGGGGAGCCTTACAATGAGCAGTTCTTC	CASSLTGEPYNEQFF
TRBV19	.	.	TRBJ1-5	TGTGCCAGTAGTATAGGGAGGGGGCAGCCCCAGCATTTT	CASSIGRGQPQHF
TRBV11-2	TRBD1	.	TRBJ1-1	TGTGCCAGCAGCTTAACGACAGGGGGTCTAAGTGGGCTGAACACTGAAGCTTTCTTT	CASSLTTGGLSGLNTEAFF
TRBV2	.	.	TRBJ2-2	TGTGCCAGCAGTGGCAAGAACACCGGGGAGCTGTTTTTT	CASSGKNTGELFF
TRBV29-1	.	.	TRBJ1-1	TGCAGCAGTATCCGGGGGACTGAAGCTTTCTTT	CSSIRGTEAFF
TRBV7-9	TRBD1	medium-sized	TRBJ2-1	TGTGCCAGCGTGAGTCAGGGGGCGGTCAATGAGCAGTTCTTC	CASVSQGAVNEQFF
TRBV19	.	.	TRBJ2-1	TGTGCCAGTAGTATAGACGCAGGTGACGATGAGCAGTTCTTC	CASSIDAGDDEQFF
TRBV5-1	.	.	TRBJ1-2	TGCGCCAGCAGCGCCTCCACGGAAAACCTTAACTATGGCTACACCTTC	CASSASTENLNYGYTF
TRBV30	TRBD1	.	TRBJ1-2	TGTGCCTGGAGTGGACAGGGTTTAAGTGGCTACACCTTC	CAWSGQGLSGYTF
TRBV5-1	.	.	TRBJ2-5	TGCGCCAGCAGCCGGCGCGACCACCAAGAGACCCAGTACTTC	CASSRRDHQETQYF
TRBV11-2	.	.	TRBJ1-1	TGTGCCAGCAGCCTGGGTCAGGGAGGGAGCGCTGAAGCTTTCTTT	CASSLGQGGSAEAFF
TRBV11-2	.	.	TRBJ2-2	TGTGCCATCTCTATAGATCGCACCGGGGAGCTGTTTTTT	CAISIDRTGELFF
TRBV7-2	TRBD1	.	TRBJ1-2	TGTGCCAGCAGCTTAGGGGCAGGGGGCGATGGCTACACCTTT	CASSLGAGGDGYTF
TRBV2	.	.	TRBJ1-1	TGTGCCAGCATGCGTCAGCAGAACACTGAAGCTTTCTTT	CASMRQQNTEAFF
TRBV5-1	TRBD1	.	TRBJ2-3	TGCGCCAGCACCAGGACAGGGGCTGTGGATACGCAGTATTTT	CASTRTGAVDTQYF
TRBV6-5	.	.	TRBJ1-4	TGTGCCAGCGGGGACTTATTTGGGGAGGAAAAACTGTTTTTT	CASGDLFGEEKLFF
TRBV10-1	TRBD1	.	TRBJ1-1	TGCGCCAGCAGGGCGTGGGACAGGAGAGAAAACACTGAAGCTTTCTTT	CASRAWDRRENTEAFF
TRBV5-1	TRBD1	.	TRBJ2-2	TGCGCCAGCAGCTCGACAGGGGACACCGGGGAGCTGTTTTTT	CASSSTGDTGELFF
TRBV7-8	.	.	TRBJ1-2	TGTGCCAGCAGCCCGACACCGGAGGGTGGCTACACCTTC	CASSPTPEGGYTF
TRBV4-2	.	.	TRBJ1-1	TGTGCCAGCAGCCAAGATCCGGGGATCGGGAACACTGAAGCTTTCTTT	CASSQDPGIGNTEAFF
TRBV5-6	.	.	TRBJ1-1	TGTGCCAGCAGCTCTCCGACAGGATCGACTGAAGCTTTCTTT	CASSSPTGSTEAFF